The clone carrying this T cell receptor beta chain was picked up a small number of times. As yet, its antigen is unknown. A single record per CDR3 protein comes from TCRdb applying MiXCR to the 5' RACE reads. The profile shows around 500,000 distinct CDR3 sequences, about 18% of them singletons. The data stem from a study of T-cell memory formation after mild COVID-19. Study information: TCR clusters mostly belonged to single donors.

The CDR3 extends over 16 amino acids. Between the trimmed V and J ends, which lost 4 bases and 6 bases, there was a span of 20 bases. CDR1 is LGHNA and CDR2 is YSLEER in the germline V gene. Study findings and constraints: The pre-infection memory compartment contained some responding clones, suggesting cross-reactive memory joined. Second-wave clones reaching peak frequency on day 37 lacked confirmed SARS-CoV-2 specificity. Contracting clones from day 15 to 85 had balanced CD4/CD8; later expanders favoured CD4+.

The clonotype comes from an adult woman who had mild COVID-19 (a few samples of this study predate the infection). Cell type and time point are not known. J is TRBJ2-3 and V is TRBV4-3, with D possibly being TRBD1 or TRBD2 (6 bases each). Sequencing was done on a sample of PBMCs or a T cell subset sorted from them (not recorded which). CDR3 region: CASSPQHAGGLDTQYF. Here the CDR3 DNA reads TGCGCCAGCAGCCCCCAACATGCTGGGGGGCTGGATACGCAGTATTTT.